This entry features one TCR beta chain sequence. Its antigen is not identified. This record belongs to a study of T cell repertoires in cytomegalovirus infection. The overall study: An indication of both CMV infection and matching HLA type came from public TCR beta signatures. Overall study results and limits: Across the ex vivo response, the dominant clonotypes were HLA-C-restricted CMV-specific TCR beta clonotypes. Based on cumulative public TCR beta family frequency, carriers of CMV plus the relevant HLA were identified.

TCRdb recomputed calls from the reads with MiXCR, one row per CDR3 protein. Among about 180,000 distinct CDR3 sequences listed, around 14% were seen once. The germline V gene has CDR1 SNHLY and CDR2 FYNNEI. Trimming took off 4 bases at V and 8 bases at J, with 24 bases between the two ends. CDR3 size: 17 residues. V usage is TRBV2 and J usage is TRBJ2-4, with a weak D call TRBD2 (6 bases). The TCR was taken from a human donor in good health (CMV status not recorded). Some clones in this sample may be carry-over from other donors' samples. The sample comprised PBMCs. CDR3 sequence: CASSVKNGGLLQHIQYF. DNA for the CDR3: TGTGCCAGCAGTGTCAAAAACGGGGGACTCCTCCAACACATTCAGTACTTC.